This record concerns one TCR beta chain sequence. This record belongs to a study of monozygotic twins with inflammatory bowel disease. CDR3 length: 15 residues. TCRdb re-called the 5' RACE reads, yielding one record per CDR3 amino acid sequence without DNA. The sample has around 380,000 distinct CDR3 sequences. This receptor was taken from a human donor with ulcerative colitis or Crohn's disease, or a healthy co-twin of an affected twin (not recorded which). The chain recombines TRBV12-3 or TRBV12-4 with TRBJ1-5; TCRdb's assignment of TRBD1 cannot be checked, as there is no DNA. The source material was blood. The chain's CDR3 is CVSSFGDRANQPQHF.